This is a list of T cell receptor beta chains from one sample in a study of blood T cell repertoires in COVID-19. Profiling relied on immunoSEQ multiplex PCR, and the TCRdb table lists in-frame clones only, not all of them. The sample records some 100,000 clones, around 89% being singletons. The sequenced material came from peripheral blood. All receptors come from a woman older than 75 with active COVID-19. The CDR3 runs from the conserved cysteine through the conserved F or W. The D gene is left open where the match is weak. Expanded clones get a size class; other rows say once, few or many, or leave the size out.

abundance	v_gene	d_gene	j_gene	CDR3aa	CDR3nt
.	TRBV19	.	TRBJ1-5	CASLPPGHLNQPQHF	TGTGCCAGCCTCCCCCCGGGACATCTTAATCAGCCCCAGCATTTT
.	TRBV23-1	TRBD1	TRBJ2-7	CASPSYGGGTGFSYEQYF	TGCGCCAGCCCTTCCTATGGGGGGGGGACAGGGTTTTCCTACGAGCAGTACTTC
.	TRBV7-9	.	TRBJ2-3	CASSFITLARDTQYF	TGTGCCAGCAGCTTTATTACCTTAGCGAGAGATACGCAGTATTTT
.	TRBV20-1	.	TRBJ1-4	CSASFPGDEKLFF	TGCAGTGCTAGTTTCCCAGGGGATGAAAAACTGTTTTTT
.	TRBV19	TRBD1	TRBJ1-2	CASRLTGTAPTNYGYTF	TGTGCCAGTAGACTTACCGGGACAGCACCTACTAACTATGGCTACACCTTC
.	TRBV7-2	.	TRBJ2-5	CASSLFGEGATQYF	TGTGCCAGCAGCTTATTCGGAGAGGGTGCGACCCAGTACTTC
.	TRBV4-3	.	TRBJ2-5	CASSQDINFQETQYF	TGCGCCAGCAGCCAAGATATTAACTTTCAAGAGACCCAGTACTTC
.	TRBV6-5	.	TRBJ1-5	CASSGGSGGLRPQHF	TGTGCCAGCAGCGGAGGGAGTGGGGGATTGCGGCCCCAGCATTTT
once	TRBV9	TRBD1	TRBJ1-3	CASSVGDRDGNTIYF	TGTGCCAGCAGCGTAGGAGACAGGGATGGAAACACCATATATTTT
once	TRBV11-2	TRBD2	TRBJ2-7	CASSLGAGGPGEQYF	TGTGCCAGCAGCTTAGGAGCGGGAGGGCCCGGCGAGCAGTACTTC
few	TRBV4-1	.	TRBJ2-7	CASSPSGQSSSYEQYF	TGCGCCAGCAGCCCCTCAGGACAGTCGAGCTCCTACGAGCAGTACTTC
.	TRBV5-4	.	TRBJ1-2	CASSLVSNYGYTF	TGTGCCAGCAGCCTTGTCTCTAACTATGGCTACACCTTC
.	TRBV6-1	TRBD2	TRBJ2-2	CASSVAGEGWIGELFF	TGTGCCAGCAGTGTGGCGGGAGAGGGTTGGATAGGGGAGCTGTTTTTT
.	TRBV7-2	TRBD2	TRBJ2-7	CASSSNAKRGSYEQYF	TGTGCCAGCAGCTCCAACGCCAAGCGGGGGTCCTACGAGCAGTACTTC
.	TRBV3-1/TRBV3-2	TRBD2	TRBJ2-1	CASSQVSGGDEQFF	TGTGCCAGCAGCCAAGTTAGCGGGGGGGATGAGCAGTTCTTC
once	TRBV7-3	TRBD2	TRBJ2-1	CASSFSIAGEDNEQFF	TGTGCCAGCAGCTTTTCCATAGCGGGAGAAGACAATGAGCAGTTCTTC
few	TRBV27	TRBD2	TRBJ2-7	CASSFAGGWDYEQYF	TGTGCCAGCAGTTTTGCGGGAGGGTGGGACTACGAGCAGTACTTC
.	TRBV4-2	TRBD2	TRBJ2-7	CASSRDLWTSGPYEQYF	TGTGCCAGCAGCCGTGACCTGTGGACTAGCGGACCTTACGAGCAGTACTTC
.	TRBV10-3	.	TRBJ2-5	CANAHSPPTAGSFGTQYF	TGTGCCAACGCACACTCCCCCCCGACAGCGGGTAGTTTCGGGACCCAGTACTTC
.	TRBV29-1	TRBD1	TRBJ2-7	CSVPGQGDYEQYF	TGCAGCGTGCCGGGACAGGGGGACTACGAGCAGTACTTC
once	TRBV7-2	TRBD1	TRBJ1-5	CASSLGTGLDQPQHF	TGTGCCAGCAGCTTAGGGACAGGGCTGGATCAGCCCCAGCATTTT
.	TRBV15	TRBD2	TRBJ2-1	CATSVTPLAGGDEQFF	TGTGCCACTTCAGTTACCCCATTAGCGGGAGGGGATGAGCAGTTCTTC
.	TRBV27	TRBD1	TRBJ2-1	CASSPGTARPGRNEQFF	TGTGCCAGCAGCCCTGGGACAGCCCGACCGGGTAGAAATGAGCAGTTCTTC
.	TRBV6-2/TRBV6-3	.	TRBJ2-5	CASSYSSSLETQYF	TGTGCCAGCAGTTACTCGTCTAGCCTAGAGACCCAGTACTTC
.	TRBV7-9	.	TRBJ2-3	CASSLLGADTDTQYF	TGTGCCAGCAGCTTATTAGGGGCGGACACAGATACGCAGTATTTT
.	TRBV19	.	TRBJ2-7	CASSTNAGQTAEQYF	TGTGCCAGTAGTACCAACGCCGGACAAACGGCTGAGCAGTACTTC
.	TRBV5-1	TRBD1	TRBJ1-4	CASSSSDRGKLFF	TGCGCCAGCAGCTCATCCGACAGGGGAAAACTGTTTTTT
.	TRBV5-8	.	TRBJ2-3	CASSLAGRRGPDTQYF	TGTGCCAGCAGCTTGGCAGGACGGAGAGGGCCAGATACGCAGTATTTT
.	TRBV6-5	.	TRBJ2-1	CASSRTRQLVNEQFF	TGTGCCAGCAGTCGGACCCGACAGTTAGTAAATGAGCAGTTCTTC
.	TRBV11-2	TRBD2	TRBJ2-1	CASSLRSGRSHNEQFF	TGTGCCAGCAGCCTCCGTAGCGGGAGGTCCCACAATGAGCAGTTCTTC
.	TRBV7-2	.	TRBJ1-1	CASSPSLSRTGAEAFF	TGTGCCAGCAGTCCTTCCTTAAGTCGAACGGGGGCTGAAGCTTTCTTT
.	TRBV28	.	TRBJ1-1	CASRISQGPTEAFF	TGTGCCAGCAGAATCTCACAGGGCCCCACTGAAGCTTTCTTT
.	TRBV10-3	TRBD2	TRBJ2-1	CATRLALYNEQFF	TGTGCCACCCGACTAGCGCTGTACAATGAGCAGTTCTTC
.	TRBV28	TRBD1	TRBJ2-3	CASSSPTGTGRTDTQYF	TGTGCCAGCAGTTCCCCCACGGGGACAGGACGCACAGATACGCAGTATTTT
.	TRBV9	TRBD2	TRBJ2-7	CASSAGTTSDEQYF	TGTGCCAGCAGCGCCGGGACTACATCTGACGAGCAGTACTTC
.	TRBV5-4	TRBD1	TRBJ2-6	CASTKGGQGAWGANVLTF	TGTGCCAGCACTAAAGGGGGACAGGGGGCCTGGGGGGCCAACGTCCTGACTTTC
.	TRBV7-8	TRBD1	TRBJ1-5	CASSSRQGTQPQHF	TGTGCCAGCAGCTCAAGACAGGGGACTCAGCCCCAGCATTTT
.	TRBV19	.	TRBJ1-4	CASSIPARTFAGKLFF	TGTGCCAGTAGTATACCCGCCAGGACATTCGCAGGGAAACTGTTTTTT
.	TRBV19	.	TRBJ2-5	CASSSGTQAETQYF	TGTGCCAGTAGCTCTGGAACTCAGGCCGAGACCCAGTACTTC
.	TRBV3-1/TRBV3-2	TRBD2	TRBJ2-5	CASSRTAGGSTETQYF	TGTGCCAGCAGTCGCACAGCGGGAGGGTCCACTGAGACCCAGTACTTC
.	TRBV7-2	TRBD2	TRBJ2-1	CASSLDFSGEQFF	TGTGCCAGCAGCTTAGATTTTAGCGGGGAGCAGTTCTTC
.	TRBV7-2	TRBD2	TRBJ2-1	CASSSGTSGAGSGEQFF	TGTGCCAGCAGCTCGGGGACTAGCGGGGCGGGGAGTGGTGAGCAGTTCTTC
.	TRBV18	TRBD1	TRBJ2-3	CASSPPRQGTDTQYF	TGTGCCAGCTCACCACCGAGACAGGGAACAGATACGCAGTATTTT
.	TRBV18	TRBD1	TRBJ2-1	CASSLGTGAASSYNEQFF	TGTGCCAGCTCACTCGGGACAGGGGCGGCTTCCTCCTACAATGAGCAGTTCTTC
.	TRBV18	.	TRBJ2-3	CASQGRVETDTQYF	TGTGCCAGCCAAGGTCGGGTGGAAACAGATACGCAGTATTTT